This TCR beta chain was identified during a study of T cell changes during pregnancy in multiple sclerosis. The CDR3 has 15 residues. Between the trimmed V and J ends, which lost 2 bases and 6 bases, there was a span of 17 bases. Germline V gene data show CDR1 as MDHEN and CDR2 as SYDVKM. Libraries were prepared by immunoSEQ multiplex PCR; TCRdb keeps only in-frame clonotypes and omits some of them. The sample contains 65,000 to 85,000 clones, more than 75% of which appear only once. The chain is built from TRBV28 and TRBJ2-7; D is uncertain. The TCR originated in a female donor with multiple sclerosis, enrolled in a pregnancy study. The material was peripheral blood, obtained in the third trimester of pregnancy. This chain's CDR3 is CASSLRSLPSLEQYF. In nucleotides, the CDR3 is TGTGCCAGCAGTTTACGGTCACTACCCTCCCTCGAGCAGTACTTC.